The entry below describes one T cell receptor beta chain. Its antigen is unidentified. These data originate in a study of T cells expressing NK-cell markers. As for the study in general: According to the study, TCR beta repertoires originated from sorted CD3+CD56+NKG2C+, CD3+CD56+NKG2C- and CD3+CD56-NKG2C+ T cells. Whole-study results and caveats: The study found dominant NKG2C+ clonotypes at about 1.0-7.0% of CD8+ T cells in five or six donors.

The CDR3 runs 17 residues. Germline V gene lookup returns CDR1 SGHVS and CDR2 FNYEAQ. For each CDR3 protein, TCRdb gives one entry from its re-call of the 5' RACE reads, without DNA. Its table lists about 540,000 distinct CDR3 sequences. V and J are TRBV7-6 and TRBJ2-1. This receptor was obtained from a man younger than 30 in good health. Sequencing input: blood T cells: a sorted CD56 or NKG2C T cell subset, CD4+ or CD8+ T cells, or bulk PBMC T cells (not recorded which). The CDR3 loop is CASSPQKGGRSHNEQFF. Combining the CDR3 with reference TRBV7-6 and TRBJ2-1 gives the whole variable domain GAGVSQSPRYKVTKRGQDVALRCDPISGHVSLYWYRQALGQGPEFLTYFNYEAQQDKSGLPNDRFSAERPEGSISTLTIQRTEQRDSAMYRCASSPQKGGRSHNEQFFGPGTRLTVL.